Below, 18 T cell receptor beta chains from the same sample are listed, as sequenced in a study of T cell responses to AZD1222 COVID-19 vaccine. Data came from immunoSEQ multiplex PCR; TCRdb stores just in-frame clones and leaves some out. The table includes about 130,000 clones, about 88% detected once. The sample was peripheral blood, taken on day 0 of AZD1222 vaccination. Receptors originate from an adult in good health.

The J gene is TRBJ1-1, the V gene TRBV6-6; D gene ambiguous. The germline V gene has CDR1 MNHNY and CDR2 SVGAGI (reference sequence). V was shortened by 2 bases and J by 11 bases, with 9 bases between the two germline ends. This CDR3 has 11 amino acids. The CDR3 nucleotides read TGTGCCAGCAGTTACGCACGCGCCGCTTTCTTT. Its protein product is CASSYARAAFF.

The chain couples TRBV6-1 to TRBJ2-7; no reliable D call. The CDR3 length is 12 residues. Trimming stripped 3 bases from V and 4 bases from J, with 7 bases between. Germline values: CDR1 MNHNS, CDR2 SASEGT. CDR3 protein: CASSELDYEQYF. The CDR3 region has the DNA TGTGCCAGCAGTGAGTTGGATTACGAGCAGTACTTC.

V usage is TRBV19 and J usage is TRBJ1-2; the D gene is possibly TRBD1 (5 bases). This CDR3 contains 18 residues. CDR1 and CDR2 from the germline V gene are LNHDA and SQIVND (reference sequence). V was trimmed by 7 bases and J by 1 base, leaving 25 bases between them. CDR3 sequence reads: CASTVVRSFDSRNYGYTF. In DNA, the CDR3 is TGTGCCAGTACAGTTGTACGGTCTTTCGACAGCCGTAACTATGGCTACACCTTC.

The chain couples TRBV5-8 to TRBJ2-2; 7 bases fit TRBD1. Trimming took 5 bases from V and 1 from J; bases not matched to a gene: 2. Looked up from germline, CDR1 is SGHTS and CDR2 is YDEGEE. The CDR3 length is 14 residues. Here the CDR3 reads CASSRDRNTGELFF. Here the CDR3 DNA reads TGTGCCAGCAGTAGGGACAGGAACACCGGGGAGCTGTTTTTT. Supplemented by reference TRBV5-8 and TRBJ2-2, the full variable domain reads EAGVTQSPTHLIKTRGQQATLRCSPISGHTSVYWYQQALGLGLQFLLWYDEGEERNRGNFPPRFSGRQFPNYSSELNVNALELEDSALYLCASSRDRNTGELFFGEGSRLTVL.

This chain links TRBV19 with TRBJ1-1; D unresolved. Germline V lookup: CDR1 LNHDA, CDR2 SQIVND (reference sequence). The CDR3 has 13 amino acids. V was cut by 4 bases and J by 3 bases, with 9 bases left in between. CDR3 sequence: CASSTPGDTEAFF. CDR3 bases: TGTGCCAGTAGTACGCCGGGTGACACTGAAGCTTTCTTT.

The chain links TRBV9 to TRBJ2-2; no clear D gene. The CDR3 has 13 amino acids. V lost 5 bases and J lost 1, with 6 bases in between. Germline values: CDR1 SGDLS, CDR2 YYNGEE. Here the CDR3 DNA reads TGTGCCAGCAGGCGTGGGAACACCGGGGAGCTGTTTTTT. It codes for CASRRGNTGELFF.

The rearrangement joins TRBV7-8 to TRBJ1-5; 7 nucleotides match TRBD1. Germline assignment: CDR1 SGHVS and CDR2 FQNEAQ. The CDR3 length is 15 residues. After removal of 2 bases from V and 0 bases from J, the junction contained 1 base not matched to a gene. For the CDR3, the DNA is TGTGCCAGCAGCTTAAGGGACAGTAGCAATCAGCCCCAGCATTTT. Its protein product is CASSLRDSSNQPQHF.

In this sample, this clone turned up once. The chain joins TRBV2 to TRBJ1-6; 8 positions match TRBD1. Germline V gene data show CDR1 as SNHLY and CDR2 as FYNNEI. V lost 4 bases to trimming and J lost 8 bases; unmatched junction nucleotides: 4. The CDR3 is 14 residues long. DNA for the CDR3: TGTGCCAGCAGTGCTCAGGACAGGGATTCACCCCTCCACTTT. It is translated as CASSAQDRDSPLHF.

This chain links TRBV28 with TRBJ1-2; no definite D call. Per the germline V gene, CDR1 is MDHEN and CDR2 is SYDVKM. The CDR3 loop spans 15 amino acids. V was clipped by 4 bases and J by 4 bases, with 16 bases between them. DNA of the CDR3: TGTGCCAGCAGTTCCATAACCTCGCCCCTCTATGGCTACACCTTC. Its protein product is CASSSITSPLYGYTF.

Of note for this clone: This sample includes further DNA sequences coding for the same CDR3. The rearrangement links TRBV27 to TRBJ2-7, with 12 bases that match TRBD1. CDR1 and CDR2 from the germline V gene are MNHEY and SMNVEV (reference sequence). V lost 0 bases and J lost 3; bases outside the gene matches: 3. CDR3 size: 16 residues. CDR3 nucleotides: TGTGCCAGCAGTTTATCGGGGACAGGGGGCAGCTACGAGCAGTACTTC. It encodes CASSLSGTGGSYEQYF.

This chain uses TRBV27 with TRBJ2-5, with 9 bases matching TRBD1. In germline, CDR1 is MNHEY, CDR2 SMNVEV (reference sequence). Losses at the gene ends were 2 bases for V and 2 bases for J; bases not matched to a gene: 6. The length of the CDR3 is 16 residues. In DNA, the CDR3 is TGTGCCAGCAGTTTAGGGACAGGGCGTGGGCAAGAGACCCAGTACTTC. It encodes CASSLGTGRGQETQYF.

The chain is built from TRBV27 and TRBJ1-1, with 7 bases lining up with TRBD1. From germline, CDR1 is MNHEY and CDR2 SMNVEV (reference sequence). The CDR3 is 16 amino acids. Trimming removed 5 bases from V and 0 bases from J; junction bases left unmatched: 9. For the CDR3, the DNA is TGTGCCAGCAGTGTCGATAAGGGACAGATGAACACTGAAGCTTTCTTT. Translated, it gives CASSVDKGQMNTEAFF.

This clone occurred once. The V gene is TRBV29-1, the J gene TRBJ1-1; perhaps TRBD1 as D (6 bases). The germline V and J ends were trimmed by 2 bases and 7 bases, with 11 bases remaining between them. There are 12 residues in the CDR3. Germline V gene sequence: CDR1 SQVTM, CDR2 ANQGSEA. The CDR3 reads CSVERGGIEAFF. CDR3 nucleotides: TGCAGCGTTGAAAGGGGGGGCATTGAAGCTTTCTTT.

The table lists this clone with a count of one. This chain links TRBV7-6 with TRBJ1-4; D is perhaps TRBD1 (6 bases). This CDR3 is 16 amino acids long. V lost 5 bases and J 5 bases, leaving 18 bases between the germline ends. Germline-derived CDR1 and CDR2 are SGHVS and FNYEAQ. CDR3 nucleotides: TGTGCCAGCAGCCCAGGGGCGGTAGGGCTCAATGAAAAACTGTTTTTT. It encodes CASSPGAVGLNEKLFF.

This clone was seen more than once but under ten times. The V gene is TRBV4-2, the J gene TRBJ2-1, with 14 nucleotides matching TRBD2. CDR1 LGHNA and CDR2 YNFKEQ come from the germline V gene. This CDR3 region has 19 residues. After removal of 4 bases from V and 0 bases from J, the junction contained 8 bases not matched to a gene. This chain's CDR3 is CASSRLAGGPPSSYNEQFF. CDR3 bases: TGTGCCAGCAGCCGACTAGCGGGAGGGCCCCCCAGCTCCTACAATGAGCAGTTCTTC.

This clone came up a few times. This chain links TRBV15 with TRBJ2-2, with D unresolved. The CDR3 totals 14 residues. Between the trimmed V and J ends, which lost 3 bases and 6 bases, there was a span of 11 bases. Germline V gene data show CDR1 as LNHNV and CDR2 as YYDKDF (reference sequence). The CDR3 spells CATSSLPKPGELFF. The CDR3 DNA reads as TGTGCCACCAGCAGCCTCCCCAAGCCCGGGGAGCTGTTTTTT.

The V call is TRBV6-2 or TRBV6-3, the J call TRBJ2-7; TRBD2 aligns across 7 bases. Looked up from germline, CDR1 is MNHEY and CDR2 is SVGEGT. The CDR3 is 15 residues long. Unmatched junction bases numbered 12, after V lost 6 bases and J lost 4 bases. The CDR3 sequence is CASSIPASGTYEQYF. The CDR3 DNA reads TGTGCCAGCAGCATCCCCGCTAGCGGTACTTACGAGCAGTACTTC.

V is TRBV6-5 and J is TRBJ1-5, with D possibly matching TRBD1 (5 bases). V was pared by 6 bases and J by 7 bases, with 13 bases between. The CDR3 is made up of 13 amino acids. CDR1 is MNHEY, CDR2 SVGAGI, per germline. CDR3 DNA: TGTGCCAGCAGACGGCAGGGAGGGCAGCCCCAGCATTTT. This translates into CASRRQGGQPQHF.